The rows below give T cell receptor beta chains drawn from one sample of a study of T-cell memory formation after mild COVID-19. Using its own MiXCR run on the 5' RACE reads, TCRdb lists one record per CDR3 protein. The sample has around 450,000 distinct CDR3 sequences, 20% seen once. Sequenced: PBMCs or a T cell subset sorted from them (not recorded which). The receptors derive from an adult woman who had mild COVID-19 (a few samples of this study predate the infection). Cell type and time point are not known. CDR3s leave out the opening cysteine and the closing phenylalanine or tryptophan. D genes are given only for firm matches.

v_call	d_call	j_call	cdr3_aa
TRBV3-1	NA	TRBJ2-3	ASSPELIVTDTQY
TRBV11-2	TRBD1	TRBJ2-5	ASSLVFQGASETQY
TRBV12-3/TRBV12-4	NA	TRBJ2-2	ASSFKGWTGELF
TRBV7-9	TRBD1	TRBJ2-7	ASSLTGDPYEQY
TRBV6-6	TRBD1	TRBJ1-4	ASSQRGQAPNEKLF
TRBV28	NA	TRBJ1-2	ASSSLPTSGSGYT
TRBV30	TRBD1	TRBJ1-1	AWTLGTGVKAF
TRBV5-1	NA	TRBJ2-3	ASSSSASGTDTQY
TRBV21-1	NA	TRBJ2-7	ASSKAVDTGTGDSYEQY
TRBV24-1	NA	TRBJ2-7	ATSDSADVRY
TRBV19	NA	TRBJ2-7	ASSLQGGSYEQY
TRBV29-1	TRBD1	TRBJ2-5	SVRSGTGGRETQY
TRBV1	NA	TRBJ2-3	TSSHPGTQY
TRBV7-3	NA	TRBJ2-7	ASSPRGHDEQY
TRBV4-1	TRBD1	TRBJ2-3	ASSFSGQGTSTDTQY
TRBV6-1	NA	TRBJ2-5	ASRWNRQETQY
TRBV9	NA	TRBJ1-2	ASSVEVPGTGYT
TRBV4-2	TRBD1	TRBJ2-3	ASSHRGQGGIGDTQY
TRBV6-1	NA	TRBJ1-1	ASKPNPGTEAF
TRBV7-6	NA	TRBJ1-1	ASSPRGPGSGAEAF
TRBV12-3/TRBV12-4	TRBD1	TRBJ1-6	ASSPGQGTFNSPLH
TRBV7-2	NA	TRBJ1-1	ASSYLQDEAF
TRBV6-5	NA	TRBJ1-2	ASSYTGKGDGYT